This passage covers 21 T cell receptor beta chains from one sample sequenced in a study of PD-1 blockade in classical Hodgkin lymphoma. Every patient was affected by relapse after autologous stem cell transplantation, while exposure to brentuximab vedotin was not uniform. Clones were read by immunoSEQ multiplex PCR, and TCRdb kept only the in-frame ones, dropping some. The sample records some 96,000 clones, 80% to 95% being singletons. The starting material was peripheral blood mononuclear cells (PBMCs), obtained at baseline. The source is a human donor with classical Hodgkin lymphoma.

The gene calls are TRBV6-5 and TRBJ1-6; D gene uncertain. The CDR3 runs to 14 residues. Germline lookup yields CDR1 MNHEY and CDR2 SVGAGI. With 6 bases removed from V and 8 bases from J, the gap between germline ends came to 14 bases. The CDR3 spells CASSLAGFDSPLHF. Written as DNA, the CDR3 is TGTGCCAGCAGCCTGGCAGGCTTCGATTCACCCCTCCACTTT.

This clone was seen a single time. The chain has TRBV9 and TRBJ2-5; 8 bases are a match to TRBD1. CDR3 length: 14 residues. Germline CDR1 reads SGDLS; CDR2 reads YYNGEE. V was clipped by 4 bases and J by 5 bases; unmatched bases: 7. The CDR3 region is CASSMTGVDETQYF. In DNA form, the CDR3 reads TGTGCCAGCAGCATGACAGGGGTCGACGAGACCCAGTACTTC.

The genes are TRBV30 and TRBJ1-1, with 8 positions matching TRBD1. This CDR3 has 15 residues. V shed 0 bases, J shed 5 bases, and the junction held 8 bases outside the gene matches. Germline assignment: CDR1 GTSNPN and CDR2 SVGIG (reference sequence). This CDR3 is CAWSVLATGETEAFF. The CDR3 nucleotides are TGTGCCTGGAGTGTACTTGCGACAGGGGAGACTGAAGCTTTCTTT.

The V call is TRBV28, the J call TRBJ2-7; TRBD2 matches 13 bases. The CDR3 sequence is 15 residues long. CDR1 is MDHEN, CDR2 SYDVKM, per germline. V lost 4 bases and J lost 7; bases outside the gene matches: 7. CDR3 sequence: CASSSLAGGPREQYF. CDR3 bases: TGTGCCAGCAGTTCACTAGCGGGAGGGCCCAGGGAGCAGTACTTC.

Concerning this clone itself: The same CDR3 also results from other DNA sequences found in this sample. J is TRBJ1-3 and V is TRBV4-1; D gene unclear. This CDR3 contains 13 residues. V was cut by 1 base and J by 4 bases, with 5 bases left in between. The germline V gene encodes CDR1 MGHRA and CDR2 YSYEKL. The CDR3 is CASSQGSGNTIYF. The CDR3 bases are TGCGCCAGCAGCCAAGGGTCGGGAAACACCATATATTTT.

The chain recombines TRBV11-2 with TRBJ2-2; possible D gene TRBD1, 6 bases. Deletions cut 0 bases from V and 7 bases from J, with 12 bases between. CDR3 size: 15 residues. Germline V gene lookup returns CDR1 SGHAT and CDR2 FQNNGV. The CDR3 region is CASSLEGGRNGELFF. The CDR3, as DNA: TGTGCCAGCAGCTTAGAAGGGGGAAGGAACGGGGAGCTGTTTTTT.

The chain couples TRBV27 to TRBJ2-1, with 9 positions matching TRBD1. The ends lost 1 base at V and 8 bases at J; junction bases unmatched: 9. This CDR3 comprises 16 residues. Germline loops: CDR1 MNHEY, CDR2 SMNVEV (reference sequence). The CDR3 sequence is CASSLFPIQGADEQFF. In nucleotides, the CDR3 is TGTGCCAGCAGTTTATTCCCCATACAGGGGGCCGATGAGCAGTTCTTC.

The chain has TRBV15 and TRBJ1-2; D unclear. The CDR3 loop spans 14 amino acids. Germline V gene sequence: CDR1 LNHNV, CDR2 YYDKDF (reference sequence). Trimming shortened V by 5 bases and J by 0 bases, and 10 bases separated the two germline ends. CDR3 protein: CATSQRRSNYGYTF. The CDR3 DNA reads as TGTGCCACCAGCCAACGGAGATCTAACTATGGCTACACCTTC. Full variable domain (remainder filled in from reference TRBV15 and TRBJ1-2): DAMVIQNPRYQVTQFGKPVTLSCSQTLNHNVMYWYQQKSSQAPKLLFHYYDKDFNNEADTPDNFQSRRPNTSFCFLDIRSPGLGDTAMYLCATSQRRSNYGYTFGSGTRLTVV.

The CDR3 protein is CASSSGTGTGGSYEQYF. The CDR3 DNA is TGTGCCAGCTCATCGGGAACCGGGACAGGGGGCTCCTACGAGCAGTACTTC. This rearrangement joins TRBV18 to TRBJ2-7; TRBD1 matches 11 bases. The CDR3 extends over 17 amino acids. V shed 5 bases, J shed 0 bases, and the junction held 9 bases outside the gene matches. CDR1 is KGHSH, CDR2 LQKENI, per germline.

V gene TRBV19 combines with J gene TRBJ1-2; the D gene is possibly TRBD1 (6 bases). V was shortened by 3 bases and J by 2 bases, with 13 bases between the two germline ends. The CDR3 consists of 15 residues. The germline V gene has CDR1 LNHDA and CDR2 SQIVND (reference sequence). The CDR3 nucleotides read TGTGCCAGTAGTATGCCGGGGGCAGGGAACTATGGCTACACCTTC. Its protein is CASSMPGAGNYGYTF. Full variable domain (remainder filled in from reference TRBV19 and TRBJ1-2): DGGITQSPKYLFRKEGQNVTLSCEQNLNHDAMYWYRQDPGQGLRLIYYSQIVNDFQKGDIAEGYSVSREKKESFPLTVTSAQKNPTAFYLCASSMPGAGNYGYTFGSGTRLTVV.

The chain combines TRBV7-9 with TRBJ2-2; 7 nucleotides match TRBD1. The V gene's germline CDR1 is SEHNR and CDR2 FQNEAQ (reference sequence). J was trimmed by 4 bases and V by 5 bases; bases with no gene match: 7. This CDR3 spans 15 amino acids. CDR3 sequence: CASSLRQGATGELFF. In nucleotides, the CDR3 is TGTGCCAGCAGCCTCCGACAGGGTGCCACCGGGGAGCTGTTTTTT.

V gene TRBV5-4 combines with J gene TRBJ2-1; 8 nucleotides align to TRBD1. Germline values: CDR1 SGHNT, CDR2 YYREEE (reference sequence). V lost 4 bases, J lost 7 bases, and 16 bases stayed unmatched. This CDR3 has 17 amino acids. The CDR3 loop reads CASSPGGPGGPLNEQFF. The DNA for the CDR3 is TGTGCCAGCAGCCCAGGAGGGCCAGGGGGCCCCTTGAATGAGCAGTTCTTC.

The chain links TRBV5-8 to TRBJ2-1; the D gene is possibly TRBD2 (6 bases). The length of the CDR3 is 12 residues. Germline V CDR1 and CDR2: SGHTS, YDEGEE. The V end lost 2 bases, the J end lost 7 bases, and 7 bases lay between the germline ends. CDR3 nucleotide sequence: TGTGCCAGCAGCTTTGGGGGGAATGAGCAGTTCTTC. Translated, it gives CASSFGGNEQFF.

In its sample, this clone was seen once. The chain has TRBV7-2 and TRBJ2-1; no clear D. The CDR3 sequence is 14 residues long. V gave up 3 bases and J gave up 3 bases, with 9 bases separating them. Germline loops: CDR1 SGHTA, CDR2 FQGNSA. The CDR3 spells CASSFLAVYNEQFF. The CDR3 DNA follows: TGTGCCAGCAGCTTTTTAGCTGTCTACAATGAGCAGTTCTTC.

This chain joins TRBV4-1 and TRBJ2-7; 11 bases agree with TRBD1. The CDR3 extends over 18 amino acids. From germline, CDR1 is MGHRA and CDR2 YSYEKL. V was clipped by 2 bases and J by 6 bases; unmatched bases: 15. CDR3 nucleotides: TGCGCCAGCAGCCAACACTCCGGGACAGGGGGATTATTAGGCGAGCAGTACTTC. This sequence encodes CASSQHSGTGGLLGEQYF.

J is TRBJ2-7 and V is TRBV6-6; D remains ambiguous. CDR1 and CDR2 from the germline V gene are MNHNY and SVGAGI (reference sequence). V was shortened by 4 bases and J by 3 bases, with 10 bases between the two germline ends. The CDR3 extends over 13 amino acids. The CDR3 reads CASSFGAVYEQYF. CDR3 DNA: TGTGCCAGCAGTTTTGGAGCTGTCTACGAGCAGTACTTC.

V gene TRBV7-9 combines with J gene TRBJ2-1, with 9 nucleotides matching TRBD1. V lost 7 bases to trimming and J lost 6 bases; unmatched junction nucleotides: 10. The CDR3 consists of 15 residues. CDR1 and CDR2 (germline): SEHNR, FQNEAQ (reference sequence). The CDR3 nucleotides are TGTGCCAGCACCCCGGGACAGGGAGGATTCAATGAGCAGTTCTTC. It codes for CASTPGQGGFNEQFF.

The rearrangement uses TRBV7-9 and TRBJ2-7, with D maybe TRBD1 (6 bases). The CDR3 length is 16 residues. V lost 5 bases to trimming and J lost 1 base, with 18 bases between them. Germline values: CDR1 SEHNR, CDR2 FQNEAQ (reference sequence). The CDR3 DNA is TGTGCCAGCAGCGGACCTACAGGAAGGGGGTCCTACGAGCAGTACTTC. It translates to CASSGPTGRGSYEQYF. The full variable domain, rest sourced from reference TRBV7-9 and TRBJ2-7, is DTGVSQNPRHKITKRGQNVTFRCDPISEHNRLYWYRQTLGQGPEFLTYFQNEAQLEKSRLLSDRFSAERPKGSFSTLEIQRTEQGDSAMYLCASSGPTGRGSYEQYFGPGTRLTVT.

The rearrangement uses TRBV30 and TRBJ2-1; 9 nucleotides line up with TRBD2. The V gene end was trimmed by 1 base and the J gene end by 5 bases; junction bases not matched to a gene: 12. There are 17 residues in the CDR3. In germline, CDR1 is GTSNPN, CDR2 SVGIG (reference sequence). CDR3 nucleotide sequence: TGTGCCTGGAGTGGAGACTACGGCGGGGGGGGTCACAATGAGCAGTTCTTC. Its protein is CAWSGDYGGGGHNEQFF. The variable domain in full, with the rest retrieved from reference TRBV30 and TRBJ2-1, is SQTIHQWPATLVQPVGSPLSLECTVEGTSNPNLYWYRQAAGRGLQLLFYSVGIGQISSEVPQNLSASRPQDRQFILSSKKLLLSDSGFYLCAWSGDYGGGGHNEQFFGPGTRLTVL.

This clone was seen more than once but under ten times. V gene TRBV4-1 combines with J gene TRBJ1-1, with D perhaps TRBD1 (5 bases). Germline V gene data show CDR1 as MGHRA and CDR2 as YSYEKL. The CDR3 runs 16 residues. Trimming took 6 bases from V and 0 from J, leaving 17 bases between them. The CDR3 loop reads CASRHRHGGLNTEAFF. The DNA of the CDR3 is TGCGCCAGCAGACATCGACACGGGGGACTGAACACTGAAGCTTTCTTT.

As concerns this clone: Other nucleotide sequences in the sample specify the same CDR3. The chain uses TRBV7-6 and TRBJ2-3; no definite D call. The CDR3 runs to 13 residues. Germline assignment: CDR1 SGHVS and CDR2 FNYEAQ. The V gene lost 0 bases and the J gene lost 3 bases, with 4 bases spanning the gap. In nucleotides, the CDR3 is TGTGCCAGCAGCTTAGCCTCTACAGATACGCAGTATTTT. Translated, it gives CASSLASTDTQYF.